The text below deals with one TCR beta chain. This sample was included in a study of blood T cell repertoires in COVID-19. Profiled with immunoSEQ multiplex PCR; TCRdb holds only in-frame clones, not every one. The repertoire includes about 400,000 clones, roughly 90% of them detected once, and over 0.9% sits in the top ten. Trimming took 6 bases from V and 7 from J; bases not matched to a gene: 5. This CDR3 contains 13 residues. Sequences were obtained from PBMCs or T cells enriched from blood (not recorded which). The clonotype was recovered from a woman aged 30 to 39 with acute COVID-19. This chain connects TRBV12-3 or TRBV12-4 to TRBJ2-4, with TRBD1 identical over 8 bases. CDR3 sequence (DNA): TGTGCCAGCAGATTGACAGGGGTGAACATTCAGTACTTC. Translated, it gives CASRLTGVNIQYF.